This entry concerns a single TCR beta chain. The data belong to a study of tumor-infiltrating lymphocytes in primary liver carcinoma. Study context: Productive TCRbeta read yields ran from roughly 3.9 to 6.8 million per sample and were similar between tissues.

From 20-30 mg of unsorted bulk tissue, DNA and RNA were co-extracted together. The template, around 520 ng total RNA, yielded TCR beta cDNA made with a constant-region primer. For TCR beta, libraries were produced by three nested multiplex PCR rounds using slightly modified ARM-PCR. In the first two PCR rounds, TRBV1-TRBV30 forward primers were paired with a C-beta reverse primer, and each round lasted about 9 cycles. TCRdb reanalysed the multiplex PCR reads using MiXCR and keeps one entry per CDR3 protein. The sample lists 100,000 or so distinct CDR3 sequences, roughly 80% occurring once. V shed 4 bases and J shed 2 bases, with 8 bases lying between them. Germline CDR1 is MNHEY and CDR2 is SVGAGI. The length of the CDR3 is 13 residues.

The clonotype comes from a man aged 35-49 years with primary liver carcinoma and hepatitis B virus infection. The chain employs TRBV6-5 and TRBJ1-1; no definite D call. Sequencing was done on a sample of liver tumor tissue from sampling region 3. Specified subset: tumor region T3, left-lateral pole. The CDR3 sequence is CASSCSINTEAFF. Here the CDR3 DNA reads TGTGCCAGCAGTTGCTCGATAAACACTGAAGCTTTCTTT.